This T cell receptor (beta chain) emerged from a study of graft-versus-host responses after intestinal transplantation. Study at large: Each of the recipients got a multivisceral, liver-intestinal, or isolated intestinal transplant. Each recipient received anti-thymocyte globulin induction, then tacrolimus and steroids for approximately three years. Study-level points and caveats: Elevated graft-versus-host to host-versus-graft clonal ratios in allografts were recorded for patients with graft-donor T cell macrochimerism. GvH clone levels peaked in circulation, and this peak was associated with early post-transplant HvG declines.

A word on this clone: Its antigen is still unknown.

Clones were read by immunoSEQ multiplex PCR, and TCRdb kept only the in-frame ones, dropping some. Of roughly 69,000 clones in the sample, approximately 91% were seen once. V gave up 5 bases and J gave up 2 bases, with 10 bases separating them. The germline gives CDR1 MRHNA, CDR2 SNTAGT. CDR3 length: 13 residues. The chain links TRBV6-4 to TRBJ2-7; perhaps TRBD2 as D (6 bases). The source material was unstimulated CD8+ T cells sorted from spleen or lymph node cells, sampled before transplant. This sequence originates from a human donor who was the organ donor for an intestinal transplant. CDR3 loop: CASSSGLTYEQYF. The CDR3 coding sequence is TGTGCCAGCAGTTCGGGACTCACCTACGAGCAGTACTTC.